A single sample is the source of the 21 T cell receptor beta chains below, sequenced in a study of cytomegalovirus exposure and HLA in healthy donors. It was with 60 Vbeta and 13 Jbeta primers that the PCR ran. Profiling relied on immunoSEQ multiplex PCR, and the TCRdb table lists in-frame clones only, not all of them. The data hold 150,000 or so clones, with 80% observed a single time. Sequenced material: PBMCs. The receptor set was obtained from a woman aged 40 to 50 in good health and CMV-seropositive.

This chain connects TRBV7-9 to TRBJ1-2; 10 nucleotides align to TRBD1. The CDR3 has 17 amino acids. The germline V gene encodes CDR1 SEHNR and CDR2 FQNEAQ (reference sequence). After removal of 4 bases from V and 2 bases from J, the junction contained 10 bases not matched to a gene. Here the CDR3 DNA reads TGTGCCAGCAGCTCCGGGACAGGGGTTGGGGCGAACTATGGCTACACCTTC. This sequence encodes CASSSGTGVGANYGYTF. The full variable domain, completed using reference TRBV7-9 and TRBJ1-2, is DTGVSQNPRHKITKRGQNVTFRCDPISEHNRLYWYRQTLGQGPEFLTYFQNEAQLEKSRLLSDRFSAERPKGSFSTLEIQRTEQGDSAMYLCASSSGTGVGANYGYTFGSGTRLTVV.

This rearrangement joins TRBV7-9 to TRBJ1-1; D is perhaps TRBD1 (6 bases). The CDR3 is made up of 13 amino acids. V was pared by 4 bases and J by 1 base, with 7 bases between. Per germline, CDR1 SEHNR and CDR2 FQNEAQ (reference sequence). The CDR3: CASSSTGNTEAFF. CDR3 DNA: TGTGCCAGCAGCTCGACAGGGAACACTGAAGCTTTCTTT.

This chain joins TRBV5-6 and TRBJ2-7, with D tentatively TRBD2 (5 bases). This CDR3 has 14 amino acids. V was shortened by 0 bases and J by 0 bases, with 7 bases between the two germline ends. The germline V gene has CDR1 SGHDT and CDR2 YYEEEE. DNA for the CDR3: TGTGCCAGCAGCTTGGCCCTAGCCTCCTACGAGCAGTACTTC. Translating it yields CASSLALASYEQYF.

This chain joins TRBV7-9 and TRBJ1-2; D perhaps matches TRBD1 (5 bases). In germline, CDR1 is SEHNR, CDR2 FQNEAQ (reference sequence). The CDR3 covers 14 residues. V lost 5 bases and J lost 8, with 18 bases in between. DNA of the CDR3: TGTGCCAGCAGCCTAATAAGGGGCGGGGAAGGCTACACCTTC. Protein: CASSLIRGGEGYTF.

The chain's CDR3 is CASSRQVPGELFF. The CDR3 DNA reads as TGTGCCAGTAGTAGACAGGTCCCCGGGGAGCTGTTTTTT. The chain links TRBV19 to TRBJ2-2, with D tentatively TRBD1 (6 bases). V lost 4 bases to trimming and J lost 6 bases, with 9 bases between them. This CDR3 contains 13 residues. CDR1 LNHDA and CDR2 SQIVND come from the germline V gene (reference sequence). The full variable domain, rest sourced from reference TRBV19 and TRBJ2-2, is DGGITQSPKYLFRKEGQNVTLSCEQNLNHDAMYWYRQDPGQGLRLIYYSQIVNDFQKGDIAEGYSVSREKKESFPLTVTSAQKNPTAFYLCASSRQVPGELFFGEGSRLTVL.

V usage is TRBV19 and J usage is TRBJ2-1; TRBD2 matches at 11 bases. Per germline, CDR1 LNHDA and CDR2 SQIVND (reference sequence). Germline trimming cut 7 bases from V and 4 bases from J; bases unmatched to any gene: 18. This CDR3 contains 19 residues. The CDR3 spells CASTLRLAGSSSGYNEQFF. Here the CDR3 DNA reads TGTGCCAGTACCCTTAGACTAGCGGGATCGTCTAGCGGATACAATGAGCAGTTCTTC.

This chain uses TRBV27 with TRBJ2-1; 16 bases are shared with TRBD2. The junction had 13 bases not matched to a gene; V was cut back by 3 bases and J by 11 bases. The germline CDR1 and CDR2 sequences are MNHEY and SMNVEV (reference sequence). The CDR3 length is 18 residues. CDR3 DNA sequence: TGTGCCAGCAGTTTGCTGGAAGGGACTAGCGGGAGGGTCTTTAAGCAGTTCTTC. The encoded protein is CASSLLEGTSGRVFKQFF.

Notes on this clone: Other nucleotide sequences in the sample specify the same CDR3. The CDR3 DNA follows: TGTGCCAGCAGTTACGGACAGGGGGACGGCTACACCTTC. It yields the protein CASSYGQGDGYTF. J is TRBJ1-2 and V is TRBV27, with 10 bases fitting TRBD1. Germline assignment: CDR1 MNHEY and CDR2 SMNVEV (reference sequence). This CDR3 is 13 amino acids long. V dropped 4 bases and J dropped 8; count of bases not matched to a gene: 4.

CDR3 DNA sequence: TGTGCCAGCAGCCGCGGGAGCTACAATGAGCAGTTCTTC. Translating it yields CASSRGSYNEQFF. The chain uses TRBV7-3 and TRBJ2-1; 7 nucleotides line up with TRBD2. The CDR3 sequence is 13 residues long. The V gene end was trimmed by 5 bases and the J gene end by 3 bases; junction bases not matched to a gene: 1. The germline V gene encodes CDR1 SGHTA and CDR2 FQGTGA.

This rearrangement joins TRBV19 to TRBJ2-3; a possible D gene is TRBD1 (5 bases). This CDR3 comprises 13 residues. Germline V gene data show CDR1 as LNHDA and CDR2 as SQIVND (reference sequence). Trimming left V 5 bases short and J 2 bases short, with 8 bases between. The CDR3 DNA sequence: TGTGCCAGTAGTCCAGGGTTCACAGATACGCAGTATTTT. Translating it yields CASSPGFTDTQYF.

V is TRBV19 and J is TRBJ1-5; D is perhaps TRBD1 (5 bases). The germline V gene has CDR1 LNHDA and CDR2 SQIVND (reference sequence). Trimming removed 6 bases at V and 8 bases at J, with 20 bases between. This CDR3 region has 15 residues. CDR3 protein: CASSNYRQVFEPQHF. CDR3 nucleotide sequence: TGTGCCAGTAGCAATTACAGGCAGGTATTCGAGCCCCAGCATTTT.

The J gene is TRBJ1-5, the V gene TRBV28; TRBD1 agrees at 11 bases. Germline values: CDR1 MDHEN, CDR2 SYDVKM. This CDR3 has 20 amino acids. Trimming took 3 bases from V and 0 from J; bases not matched to a gene: 13. The CDR3 loop reads CASSLETVGTGGHSNQPQHF. The CDR3 region has the DNA TGTGCCAGCAGTTTGGAAACGGTGGGGACAGGGGGACATAGCAATCAGCCCCAGCATTTT.

This clone has more than one count but fewer than ten. The gene calls are TRBV29-1 and TRBJ1-2, with D possibly matching TRBD1 (6 bases). V was shortened by 0 bases and J by 2 bases, with 7 bases between the two germline ends. The CDR3 is made up of 13 amino acids. Germline CDR1 reads SQVTM; CDR2 reads ANQGSEA. CDR3: CSVEEQGNYGYTF. The CDR3 nucleotides are TGCAGCGTTGAAGAACAGGGAAACTATGGCTACACCTTC.

The rearrangement uses TRBV11-2 and TRBJ2-3, with TRBD1 matching over 9 bases. V dropped 2 bases and J dropped 5; count of bases not matched to a gene: 5. The length of the CDR3 is 15 residues. From germline, CDR1 is SGHAT and CDR2 FQNNGV. The CDR3 DNA reads TGTGCCAGCAGCTTACGGACAGGGGTGGGAGATACGCAGTATTTT. Its protein is CASSLRTGVGDTQYF.

The chain joins TRBV6-5 to TRBJ2-1; TRBD1 agrees at 7 bases. The CDR3 covers 14 residues. Trimming cost V 5 bases and J 0 bases; bases outside gene matches: 1. Germline assignment: CDR1 MNHEY and CDR2 SVGAGI. CDR3: CASSRTGSYNEQFF. CDR3 coding DNA: TGTGCCAGCAGTAGGACAGGCTCCTACAATGAGCAGTTCTTC.

The chain recombines TRBV7-8 with TRBJ1-1; no definite D call. Germline values: CDR1 SGHVS, CDR2 FQNEAQ. V lost 5 bases and J lost 6, with 25 bases in between. This CDR3 spans 17 amino acids. CDR3 in amino acids: CASSHKTKVTTWAEAFF. As DNA, the CDR3 is TGTGCCAGCAGCCACAAAACCAAGGTCACGACTTGGGCTGAAGCTTTCTTT.

Regarding this clone: The junction departs from germline at one end; a sequencing error may be responsible. The rearrangement joins TRBV11-2 to TRBJ1-1, with D tentatively TRBD1 (5 bases). Germline V gene data show CDR1 as SGHAT and CDR2 as FQNNGV. The CDR3 consists of 13 residues. CDR3 residues: CASSIERGTEAFF. The CDR3 DNA is TGTGCCAGCAGCATAGAAAGGGGCACTGAAGCTTTCTTT.

This chain uses TRBV6-1 with TRBJ2-3; TRBD2 aligns across 10 bases. The CDR3 totals 15 residues. The germline V gene encodes CDR1 MNHNS and CDR2 SASEGT. V gave up 3 bases and J gave up 6 bases; unmatched junction bases: 6. The CDR3 bases are TGTGCCAGCAGTGAGAGTCTAGCGGGAGTGGATACGCAGTATTTT. Its protein product is CASSESLAGVDTQYF.

CDR3 loop: CASSPPGVYEQYF. CDR3 sequence (DNA): TGTGCCAGCAGTCCCCCGGGAGTCTACGAGCAGTACTTC. This rearrangement joins TRBV27 to TRBJ2-7; D might be TRBD2 (6 bases). CDR1 is MNHEY, CDR2 SMNVEV, per germline (reference sequence). The CDR3 length is 13 residues. V lost 5 bases and J 3 bases, leaving 11 bases between the germline ends.

This rearrangement joins TRBV5-1 to TRBJ2-5; 11 bases agree with TRBD2. Germline assignment: CDR1 SGHRS and CDR2 YFSETQ. Unmatched junction bases numbered 16, after V lost 0 bases and J lost 6 bases. CDR3 size: 19 residues. CDR3 coding DNA: TGCGCCAGCAGCTTGGGGATTAGCGGGAGGGCCGGAAGGCGAAAGACCCAGTACTTC. Translated: CASSLGISGRAGRRKTQYF.

This chain connects TRBV7-9 to TRBJ2-3; D might be TRBD2 (6 bases). This CDR3 spans 19 amino acids. V lost 5 bases, J lost 0 bases, and 24 bases lay in between. Germline values: CDR1 SEHNR, CDR2 FQNEAQ (reference sequence). The CDR3 loop is CASSLDDWARGMSTDTQYF. CDR3 DNA: TGTGCCAGCAGCCTAGATGATTGGGCGCGCGGGATGAGCACAGATACGCAGTATTTT. Full variable domain (rest looked up from reference TRBV7-9 and TRBJ2-3): DTGVSQNPRHKITKRGQNVTFRCDPISEHNRLYWYRQTLGQGPEFLTYFQNEAQLEKSRLLSDRFSAERPKGSFSTLEIQRTEQGDSAMYLCASSLDDWARGMSTDTQYFGPGTRLTVL.